A selection of T cell receptor beta chains follows, all from one sample in a study of T cell responses to AZD1222 COVID-19 vaccine. Libraries were prepared by immunoSEQ multiplex PCR; TCRdb keeps only in-frame clonotypes and omits some of them. The table has more than 120,000 clones, approximately 88% seen once. This material consisted of peripheral blood, taken 28 days after the second dose of the MenACWY control vaccine. All receptors come from an adult who received the MenACWY meningococcal vaccine as a control. The CDR3 runs from the conserved cysteine through the conserved F or W. The order of the fields is CDR3 DNA, CDR3 protein, J gene, V gene, clone size, D gene. The D gene is left open where the match is weak. Not all rows give a size; the values are once, few, many and, for expanded clones, a class.

CDR3nt: TGCGCCAGCACGGTAGGGGGTGTAGCTTTCTTT
CDR3aa: CASTVGGVAFF
j_gene: TRBJ1-1
v_gene: TRBV23-1
abundance: -
d_gene: -

CDR3nt: TGTGCCAGCAGCGTTGAAGGAGCGGGGCAAGAGACCCAGTACTTC
CDR3aa: CASSVEGAGQETQYF
j_gene: TRBJ2-5
v_gene: TRBV9
abundance: -
d_gene: TRBD2

CDR3nt: TGTGCCAGCAGCTTGGATGCAGGCACCTATGGCTACACCTTC
CDR3aa: CASSLDAGTYGYTF
j_gene: TRBJ1-2
v_gene: TRBV5-8
abundance: -
d_gene: -

CDR3nt: TGCAGCGGCGGACAGGGGGTGGAGTTCTTC
CDR3aa: CSGGQGVEFF
j_gene: TRBJ2-1
v_gene: TRBV29-1
abundance: -
d_gene: TRBD1

CDR3nt: TGTGCCAGCAGACAGGACTATGGCTACACCTTC
CDR3aa: CASRQDYGYTF
j_gene: TRBJ1-2
v_gene: TRBV19
abundance: -
d_gene: -

CDR3nt: TGTGCCAGCCAACTGATCCCAGCGGGAGGTAGCACAGATACGCAGTATTTT
CDR3aa: CASQLIPAGGSTDTQYF
j_gene: TRBJ2-3
v_gene: TRBV5-6
abundance: -
d_gene: TRBD2

CDR3nt: TGCAGCGCCGGGCGGGGACAAGAGACCCAGTACTTC
CDR3aa: CSAGRGQETQYF
j_gene: TRBJ2-5
v_gene: TRBV29-1
abundance: -
d_gene: -

CDR3nt: TGTGCCAGCAGCGTCACTAGCGAAGACAATGAGCAGTTCTTC
CDR3aa: CASSVTSEDNEQFF
j_gene: TRBJ2-1
v_gene: TRBV5-4
abundance: -
d_gene: TRBD2

CDR3nt: TGTGCCTGGAGCTCAGCCCAAGAGACCCAGTACTTC
CDR3aa: CAWSSAQETQYF
j_gene: TRBJ2-5
v_gene: TRBV30
abundance: -
d_gene: -

CDR3nt: TGTGCCACCAGTGATTCAAGGACTGGAAACACCATATATTTT
CDR3aa: CATSDSRTGNTIYF
j_gene: TRBJ1-3
v_gene: TRBV24-1
abundance: -
d_gene: -

CDR3nt: TGTGCCACAGTGCGAGGGGCGGACAGTTACTATGGCTACACCTTC
CDR3aa: CATVRGADSYYGYTF
j_gene: TRBJ1-2
v_gene: TRBV6-5
abundance: once
d_gene: -

CDR3nt: TGTGCCAGCAGCTTAGCAGGTCCGGCTGGGGGCTACACCTTC
CDR3aa: CASSLAGPAGGYTF
j_gene: TRBJ1-2
v_gene: TRBV7-2
abundance: -
d_gene: -